The next 22 T cell receptor beta chains were all read from a single sample in a study of Graves' ophthalmopathy and Graves' hyperthyroidism. Amplification from RNA transcripts yielded the TCR beta CDR3 regions. HTBI-primed RT-PCR formed the first round, and a multiplex PCR formed the second. Using its own MiXCR run on the multiplex PCR reads, TCRdb lists one record per CDR3 protein. In the table there are roughly 480,000 distinct CDR3 sequences, about an eighth of which are singletons. Material for sequencing was blood. All receptors come from a woman younger than 45 with Graves' ophthalmopathy.

This clonotype was seen many times. This chain joins TRBV15 and TRBJ2-7, with 11 bases matching TRBD2. Per the germline V gene, CDR1 is LNHNV and CDR2 is YYDKDF (reference sequence). Trimming cost V 3 bases and J 0 bases; bases outside gene matches: 10. There are 18 residues in the CDR3. The CDR3 region is CATSSSRLAGFGSYEQYF. The CDR3 DNA is TGTGCCACCAGCAGCAGTCGACTAGCGGGATTCGGCTCCTACGAGCAGTACTTC. The full variable domain, completed using reference TRBV15 and TRBJ2-7, is DAMVIQNPRYQVTQFGKPVTLSCSQTLNHNVMYWYQQKSSQAPKLLFHYYDKDFNNEADTPDNFQSRRPNTSFCFLDIRSPGLGDTAMYLCATSSSRLAGFGSYEQYFGPGTRLTVT.

This clonotype has only a few counts. The chain uses TRBV7-2 and TRBJ2-7; D remains unclear. Deletions cut 5 bases from V and 0 bases from J, with 14 bases between. Germline V gene data show CDR1 as SGHTA and CDR2 as FQGNSA. This CDR3 contains 15 residues. The CDR3 sequence is CASSRSVTDSYEQYF. CDR3 nucleotides: TGTGCCAGCAGCCGATCGGTGACGGACTCCTACGAGCAGTACTTC.

This clonotype was seen many times. This rearrangement joins TRBV7-3 to TRBJ1-2, with D uncertain. The germline V and J ends were trimmed by 5 bases and 3 bases, with 16 bases remaining between them. The CDR3 has 15 residues. The germline gives CDR1 SGHTA, CDR2 FQGTGA. The CDR3 sequence is CASSPPGSADYGYTF. The CDR3 bases are TGTGCCAGCAGCCCGCCGGGATCAGCGGACTATGGCTACACCTTC.

This clonotype was detected only a few times. The J gene is TRBJ2-7, the V gene TRBV14; the D is unclear. V dropped 1 base and J dropped 3 bases, with 16 bases sitting between them. This CDR3 is built from 16 residues. Germline CDR1 SGHDN, CDR2 FVKESK. The CDR3, as DNA: TGTGCCAGCAGCCAAGCACTCGGCAAAGGGCGCTACGAGCAGTACTTC. It yields the protein CASSQALGKGRYEQYF. Full variable domain (rest looked up from reference TRBV14 and TRBJ2-7): EAGVTQFPSHSVIEKGQTVTLRCDPISGHDNLYWYRRVMGKEIKFLLHFVKESKQDESGMPNNRFLAERTGGTYSTLKVQPAELEDSGVYFCASSQALGKGRYEQYFGPGTRLTVT.

This clonotype was recorded many times. This chain connects TRBV20-1 to TRBJ2-5, with 8 bases lining up with TRBD2. This CDR3 is built from 14 residues. Germline V gene data show CDR1 as DFQATT and CDR2 as SNEGSKA (reference sequence). The V gene end was trimmed by 5 bases and the J gene end by 4 bases; junction bases not matched to a gene: 9. This CDR3 is CSAVPGLEAETQYF. In DNA, the CDR3 is TGCAGTGCTGTGCCGGGACTAGAGGCAGAGACCCAGTACTTC.

J is TRBJ1-2 and V is TRBV6-1; TRBD1 matches at 7 bases. Unmatched junction bases numbered 6, after V lost 4 bases and J lost 4 bases. The germline CDR1 and CDR2 sequences are MNHNS and SASEGT. The CDR3 loop spans 14 amino acids. The CDR3 reads CASSGTGLGYGYTF. CDR3 DNA: TGTGCCAGCAGTGGGACAGGTTTGGGCTATGGCTACACCTTC.

This clonotype was counted many times. The V and J genes are TRBV6-1 and TRBJ2-2, with 9 bases identical to TRBD1. This CDR3 is built from 15 residues. Germline CDR1 and CDR2: MNHNS and SASEGT. V gave up 5 bases and J gave up 5 bases; unmatched junction bases: 6. As DNA, the CDR3 is TGTGCCAGCAGTACCGGACAGGGGCGGACCGGGGAGCTGTTTTTT. Its translation: CASSTGQGRTGELFF.

This clonotype was observed at least ten times. The J gene is TRBJ1-1, the V gene TRBV12-3 or TRBV12-4, with a possible D match to TRBD1 (5 bases). The CDR3 is 13 residues long. Trimming took 1 base from V and 8 from J, leaving 11 bases between them. The CDR3 DNA follows: TGTGCCAGCAGTTTAGATTCGCCAGGGGAAGCTTTCTTT. This gives the protein CASSLDSPGEAFF.

Many counts were recorded for this clonotype. The J gene is TRBJ1-1, the V gene TRBV12-3 or TRBV12-4; D gene uncertain. Trimming shortened V by 5 bases and J by 2 bases, and 12 bases separated the two germline ends. This CDR3 spans 14 amino acids. CDR3 protein: CASSPLAGNTEAFF. The CDR3 coding sequence is TGTGCCAGCAGTCCCCTGGCGGGAAACACTGAAGCTTTCTTT.

This clonotype appeared many times. J is TRBJ1-2 and V is TRBV3-1; D uncertain. Germline V gives CDR1 LGHDT, CDR2 YNNKEL (reference sequence). The germline V and J ends were trimmed by 6 bases and 0 bases, with 11 bases remaining between them. CDR3 length: 14 residues. The CDR3 DNA sequence: TGTGCCAGCAGTCAGCCGACATCTAACTATGGCTACACCTTC. Protein sequence: CASSQPTSNYGYTF.

This clonotype has at least ten counts. V usage is TRBV12-3 or TRBV12-4 and J usage is TRBJ2-5; 8 positions agree with TRBD1. The V and J ends lost 4 bases and 2 bases, in that order; junction bases with no gene match: 9. This CDR3 spans 16 amino acids. The chain's CDR3 is CASSSRTGNLQETQYF. The CDR3 DNA sequence: TGTGCCAGCAGTTCTAGGACAGGGAACCTTCAAGAGACCCAGTACTTC.

This clonotype was seen a handful of times. The V and J genes are TRBV5-1 and TRBJ2-4, with 12 bases identical to TRBD2. J gave up 0 bases and V 4 bases, and 5 bases lay outside the gene matches. Germline CDR1 SGHRS, CDR2 YFSETQ. CDR3 length equals 17 residues. The CDR3 DNA reads TGCGCCAGCAGCCAAGGACTAGCGGGGTTAGCCAAAAACATTCAGTACTTC. Amino acid sequence: CASSQGLAGLAKNIQYF.

The table lists this clonotype with many counts. The chain couples TRBV28 to TRBJ2-7, with D possibly being TRBD1 or TRBD2 (5 bases each). This CDR3 contains 15 residues. Trimming shortened V by 5 bases and J by 0 bases, and 14 bases separated the two germline ends. Germline CDR1 reads MDHEN; CDR2 reads SYDVKM. DNA for the CDR3: TGTGCCAGCAGTGGTTCCCCAGGGACCTCCTACGAGCAGTACTTC. This sequence encodes CASSGSPGTSYEQYF.

This clonotype occurred many times. The V and J genes are TRBV7-2 and TRBJ1-2; D call uncertain. V gave up 1 base and J gave up 3 bases, with 9 bases separating them. Germline CDR1 reads SGHTA; CDR2 reads FQGNSA. The CDR3 sequence is 14 residues long. Here the CDR3 reads CASSLGGQDYGYTF. Here the CDR3 DNA reads TGTGCCAGCAGCTTAGGAGGGCAGGACTATGGCTACACCTTC.

Many counts were recorded for this clonotype. This chain links TRBV12-3 or TRBV12-4 with TRBJ1-2, with TRBD1 identical over 12 bases. The ends lost 6 bases at V and 6 bases at J; junction bases unmatched: 8. This CDR3 contains 15 residues. CDR3 in amino acids: CASSNKGQGANGYTF. In nucleotides, the CDR3 is TGTGCCAGCAGCAACAAGGGACAGGGGGCGAATGGCTACACCTTC.

This clonotype has more than one count but fewer than ten. This chain joins TRBV18 and TRBJ2-2, with TRBD2 as a possible D gene (6 bases). CDR1 is KGHSH, CDR2 LQKENI, per germline. V was cut by 0 bases and J by 7 bases, with 12 bases left in between. This CDR3 comprises 15 residues. The CDR3 DNA sequence: TGTGCCAGCTCACCACCGCGACTAGAGATCGGGGAGCTGTTTTTT. It specifies CASSPPRLEIGELFF.

Many counts were recorded for this clonotype. CDR3 sequence: CASSYGTGYAYGYTF. The CDR3 coding sequence is TGTGCCAGCAGTTACGGGACAGGTTACGCCTATGGCTACACCTTC. This chain uses TRBV6-2 or TRBV6-3 with TRBJ1-2, with 8 positions matching TRBD1. This CDR3 has 15 amino acids. Per the germline V gene, CDR1 is MNHEY and CDR2 is SVGEGT. The V segment lost 2 bases and the J segment 4 bases; nucleotides outside the gene matches: 6.

In this sample, this clonotype turned up many times. This chain links TRBV12-3 or TRBV12-4 with TRBJ1-1; D call uncertain. CDR3 size: 14 residues. Trimming pared 1 base from V and 10 bases from J, leaving 16 bases between. The CDR3 DNA reads as TGTGCCAGCAGTTTAGAACTCGACCTGGGTGGAGCTTTCTTT. The encoded protein is CASSLELDLGGAFF.

The V and J genes are TRBV5-6 and TRBJ1-2; TRBD1 matches at 7 bases. This CDR3 has 15 residues. Per the germline V gene, CDR1 is SGHDT and CDR2 is YYEEEE. Trimming removed 4 bases from V and 6 bases from J; junction bases left unmatched: 12. For the CDR3, the DNA is TGTGCCAGCAGCGTCCGGGACAGAGGCCCAAATGGCTACACCTTC. Translating gives CASSVRDRGPNGYTF.

This clonotype was recorded at least ten times. The V gene is TRBV11-1, the J gene TRBJ1-2; D gene uncertain. Germline CDR1 SGHAT, CDR2 FQDESV (reference sequence). The CDR3 loop spans 16 amino acids. V lost 5 bases, J lost 3 bases, and 19 bases lay in between. The CDR3 is CASSLRTGSGYYGYTF. In DNA form, the CDR3 reads TGTGCCAGCAGCCTACGGACGGGGTCTGGGTACTATGGCTACACCTTC.

This clonotype came up many times. The chain combines TRBV27 with TRBJ2-2; D not resolved. Trimming pared 5 bases from V and 0 bases from J, leaving 7 bases between. Germline-derived CDR1 and CDR2 are MNHEY and SMNVEV (reference sequence). The CDR3 extends over 14 amino acids. CDR3 in amino acids: CASSRTANTGELFF. For the CDR3, the DNA is TGTGCCAGCAGTCGGACGGCGAACACCGGGGAGCTGTTTTTT.

This clonotype has more than one count but fewer than ten. CDR3 bases: TGTGCCAGCAGTGGGGGCCGGGACTACCAAGAGACCCAGTACTTC. It codes for CASSGGRDYQETQYF. The chain combines TRBV6-2 or TRBV6-3 with TRBJ2-5; D may be TRBD1 or TRBD2 (6 bases each). The V end was cut by 5 bases, the J end by 0 bases, with 13 bases between. The CDR3 is 15 amino acids. CDR1 and CDR2 from the germline V gene are MNHEY and SVGEGT.